The following is a T cell receptor beta chain sequence with its context. The target antigen is unknown. The protocol was immunoSEQ multiplex PCR, while the TCRdb copy is restricted to in-frame clones and leaves out a portion. The sample shows 650,000 to 800,000 clones, just over 90% of them seen only once. The sample belongs to a study of shared clonotypes between healthy human individuals. The wider study: The composition of the donors was two women and a few men aged 18 to 49. General study results and limits: Represented diversity, genetic and exposure-history alike, was limited by few donors. Generally, estimated richness proved larger in naive subsets than it did in memory subsets. It was expected that sequencing depth would affect clonotype sharing among donors.

Germline values: CDR1 SSHAT, CDR2 FNYEAQ (reference sequence). V lost 5 bases and J lost 5; bases outside the gene matches: 5. The CDR3 is 15 residues long. CD45RO-negative, CCR7-positively selected cells formed the naive CD8 fraction, excluding terminally differentiated effector memory CD45RA+ cells. The specimen was naive CD8+ T cells sorted from blood. The gene calls are TRBV7-7 and TRBJ2-5; 13 nucleotides agree with TRBD2. This TCR came from a man aged 30-40 years in good health. The CDR3 DNA is TGTGCCAGCAGCCCGACTAGCGGGAGGTCGGAGACCCAGTACTTC. It encodes CASSPTSGRSETQYF.